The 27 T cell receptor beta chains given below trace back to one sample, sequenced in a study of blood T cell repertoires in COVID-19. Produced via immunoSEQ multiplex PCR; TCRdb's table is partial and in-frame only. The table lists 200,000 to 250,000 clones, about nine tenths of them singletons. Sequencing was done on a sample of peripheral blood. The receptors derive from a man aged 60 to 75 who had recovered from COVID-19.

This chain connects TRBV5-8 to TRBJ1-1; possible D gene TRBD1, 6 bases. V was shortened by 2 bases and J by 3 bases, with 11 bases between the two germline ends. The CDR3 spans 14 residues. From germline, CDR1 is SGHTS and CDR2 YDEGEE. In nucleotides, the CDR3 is TGTGCCAGCAGCTTTGGGGGCGTATACACTGAAGCTTTCTTT. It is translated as CASSFGGVYTEAFF.

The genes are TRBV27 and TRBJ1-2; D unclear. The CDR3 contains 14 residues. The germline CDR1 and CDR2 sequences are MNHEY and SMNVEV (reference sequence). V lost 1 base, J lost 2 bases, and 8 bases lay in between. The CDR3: CASSLYSNNYGYTF. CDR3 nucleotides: TGTGCCAGCAGTTTATACAGCAACAACTATGGCTACACCTTC.

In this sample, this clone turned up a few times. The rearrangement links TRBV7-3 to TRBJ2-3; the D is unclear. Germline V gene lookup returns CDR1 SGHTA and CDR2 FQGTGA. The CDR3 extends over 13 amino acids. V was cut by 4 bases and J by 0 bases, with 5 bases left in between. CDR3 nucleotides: TGTGCCAGCAGCTCCTCTAGCACAGATACGCAGTATTTT. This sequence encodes CASSSSSTDTQYF.

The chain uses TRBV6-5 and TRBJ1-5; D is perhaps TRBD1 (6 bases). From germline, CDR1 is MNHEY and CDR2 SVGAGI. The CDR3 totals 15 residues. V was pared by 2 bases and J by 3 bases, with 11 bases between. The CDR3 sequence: CASSYHDRSNQPQHF. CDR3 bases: TGTGCCAGCAGTTACCACGACAGGTCCAATCAGCCCCAGCATTTT.

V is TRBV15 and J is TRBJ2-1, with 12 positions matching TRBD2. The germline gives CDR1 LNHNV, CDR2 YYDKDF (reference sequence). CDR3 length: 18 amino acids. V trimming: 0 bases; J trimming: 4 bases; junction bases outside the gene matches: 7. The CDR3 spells CATSRDLLAGGNYNEQFF. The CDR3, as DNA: TGTGCCACCAGCAGAGATCTACTAGCGGGAGGAAATTACAATGAGCAGTTCTTC.

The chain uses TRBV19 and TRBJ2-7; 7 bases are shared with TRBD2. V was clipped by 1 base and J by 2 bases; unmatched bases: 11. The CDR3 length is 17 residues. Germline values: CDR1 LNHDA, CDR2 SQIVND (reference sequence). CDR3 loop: CASSIGQGRGQTYEQYF. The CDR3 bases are TGTGCCAGTAGTATAGGGCAAGGGAGGGGCCAAACCTACGAGCAGTACTTC.

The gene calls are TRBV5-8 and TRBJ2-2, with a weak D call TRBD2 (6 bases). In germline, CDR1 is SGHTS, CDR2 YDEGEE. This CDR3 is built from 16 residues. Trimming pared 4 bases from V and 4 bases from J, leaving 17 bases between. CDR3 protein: CASSRSGTPFTGELFF. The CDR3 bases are TGTGCCAGCAGCAGATCCGGGACTCCTTTCACCGGGGAGCTGTTTTTT.

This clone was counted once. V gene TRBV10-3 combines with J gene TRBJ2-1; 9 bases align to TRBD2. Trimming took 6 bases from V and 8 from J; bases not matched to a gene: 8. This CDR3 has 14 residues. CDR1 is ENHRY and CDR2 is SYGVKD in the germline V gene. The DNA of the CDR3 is TGTGCCATCAGAGGACTAGCGCCTGGCGATGAGCAGTTCTTC. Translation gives CAIRGLAPGDEQFF.

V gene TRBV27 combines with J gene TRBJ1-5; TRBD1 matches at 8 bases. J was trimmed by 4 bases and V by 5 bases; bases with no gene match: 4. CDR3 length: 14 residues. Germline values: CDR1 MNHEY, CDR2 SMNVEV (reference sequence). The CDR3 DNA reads TGTGCCAGCAGTCGACAGGGGAGTAATCAGCCCCAGCATTTT. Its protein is CASSRQGSNQPQHF.

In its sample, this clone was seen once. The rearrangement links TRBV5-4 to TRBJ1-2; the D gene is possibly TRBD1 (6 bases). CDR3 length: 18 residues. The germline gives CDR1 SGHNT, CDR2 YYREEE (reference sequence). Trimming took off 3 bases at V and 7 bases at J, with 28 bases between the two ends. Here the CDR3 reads CASSSLHEVSTGLVGYTF. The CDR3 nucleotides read TGTGCCAGCAGCTCACTTCATGAGGTTTCCACAGGGCTCGTTGGCTACACCTTC.

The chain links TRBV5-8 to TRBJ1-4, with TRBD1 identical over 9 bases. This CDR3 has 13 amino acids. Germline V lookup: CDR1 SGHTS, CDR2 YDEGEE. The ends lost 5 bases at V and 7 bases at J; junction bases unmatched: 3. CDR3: CASRRDRVEKLFF. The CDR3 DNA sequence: TGTGCCAGCAGACGGGACAGGGTTGAAAAACTGTTTTTT.

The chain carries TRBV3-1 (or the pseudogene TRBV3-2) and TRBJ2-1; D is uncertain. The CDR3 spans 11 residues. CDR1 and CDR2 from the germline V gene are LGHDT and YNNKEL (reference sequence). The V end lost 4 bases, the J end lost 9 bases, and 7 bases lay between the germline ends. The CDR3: CASSLAGEQFF. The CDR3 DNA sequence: TGTGCCAGCAGCCTAGCCGGTGAGCAGTTCTTC.

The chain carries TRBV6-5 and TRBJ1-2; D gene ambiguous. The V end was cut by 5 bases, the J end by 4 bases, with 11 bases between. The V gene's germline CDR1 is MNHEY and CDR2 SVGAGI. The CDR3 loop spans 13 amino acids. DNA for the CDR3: TGTGCCAGCAGTCGTCAACAGCTCTATGGCTACACCTTC. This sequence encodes CASSRQQLYGYTF.

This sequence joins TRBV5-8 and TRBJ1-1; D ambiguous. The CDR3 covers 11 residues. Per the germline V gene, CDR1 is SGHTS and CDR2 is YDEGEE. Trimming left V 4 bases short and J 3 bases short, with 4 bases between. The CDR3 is CASSVYTEAFF. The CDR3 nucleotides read TGTGCCAGCAGCGTATACACTGAAGCTTTCTTT. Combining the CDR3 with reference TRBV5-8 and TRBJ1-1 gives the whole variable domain EAGVTQSPTHLIKTRGQQATLRCSPISGHTSVYWYQQALGLGLQFLLWYDEGEERNRGNFPPRFSGRQFPNYSSELNVNALELEDSALYLCASSVYTEAFFGQGTRLTVV.

The CDR3 coding sequence is TGTGCCAGCAGCCCAGAAGACAGGGACACTGAAGCTTTCTTT. Its protein is CASSPEDRDTEAFF. The chain combines TRBV13 with TRBJ1-1; 7 bases line up with TRBD1. Trimming cost V 5 bases and J 3 bases; bases outside gene matches: 6. The CDR3 runs to 14 residues. Germline V gene lookup returns CDR1 PRHDT and CDR2 FYEKMQ (reference sequence).

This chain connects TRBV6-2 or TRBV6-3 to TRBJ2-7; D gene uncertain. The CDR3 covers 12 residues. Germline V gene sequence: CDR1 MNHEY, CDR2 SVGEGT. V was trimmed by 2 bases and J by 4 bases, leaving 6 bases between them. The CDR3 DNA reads TGTGCCAGCAGTTACCTCCGTTACGAGCAGTACTTC. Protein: CASSYLRYEQYF.

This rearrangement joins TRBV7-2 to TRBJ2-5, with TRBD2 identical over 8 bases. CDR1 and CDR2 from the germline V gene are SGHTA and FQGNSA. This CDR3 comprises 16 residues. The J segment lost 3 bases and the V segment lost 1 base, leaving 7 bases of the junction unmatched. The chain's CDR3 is CASSLVSGGTKETQYF. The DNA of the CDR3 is TGTGCCAGCAGCTTAGTATCGGGAGGGACTAAAGAGACCCAGTACTTC.

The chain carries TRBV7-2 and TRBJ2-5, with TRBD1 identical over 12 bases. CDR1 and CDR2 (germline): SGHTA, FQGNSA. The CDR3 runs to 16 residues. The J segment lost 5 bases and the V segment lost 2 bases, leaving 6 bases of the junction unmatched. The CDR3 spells CASSLTGQGAGETQYF. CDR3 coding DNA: TGTGCCAGCAGCTTAACGGGACAGGGGGCGGGGGAGACCCAGTACTTC.

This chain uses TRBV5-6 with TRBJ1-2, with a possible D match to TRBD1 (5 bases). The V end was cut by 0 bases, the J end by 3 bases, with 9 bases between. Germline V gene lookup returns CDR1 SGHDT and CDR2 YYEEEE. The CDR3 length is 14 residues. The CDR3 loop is CASSLVQEYYGYTF. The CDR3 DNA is TGTGCCAGCAGCTTGGTACAGGAATACTATGGCTACACCTTC.

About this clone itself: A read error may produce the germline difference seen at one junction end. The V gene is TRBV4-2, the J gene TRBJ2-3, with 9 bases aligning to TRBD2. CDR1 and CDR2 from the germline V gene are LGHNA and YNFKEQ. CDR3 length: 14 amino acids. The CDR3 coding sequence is TGTGCCAGCAGGCGGGGGACTAGCAAAGATACGCAGTATTTT. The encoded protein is CASRRGTSKDTQYF.

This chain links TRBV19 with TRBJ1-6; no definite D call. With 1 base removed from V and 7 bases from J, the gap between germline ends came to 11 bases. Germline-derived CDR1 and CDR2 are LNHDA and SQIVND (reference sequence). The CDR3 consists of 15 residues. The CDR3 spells CASSIANPRNSPLHF. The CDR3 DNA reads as TGTGCCAGTAGTATAGCGAACCCCCGGAATTCACCCCTCCACTTT.

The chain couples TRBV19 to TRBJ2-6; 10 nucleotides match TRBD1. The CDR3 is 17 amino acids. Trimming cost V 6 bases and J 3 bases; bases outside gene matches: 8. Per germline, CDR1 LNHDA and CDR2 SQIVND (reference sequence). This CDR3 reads CASRKTGQGYGANVLTF. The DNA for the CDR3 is TGTGCCAGTAGAAAAACGGGACAGGGGTATGGGGCCAACGTCCTGACTTTC.

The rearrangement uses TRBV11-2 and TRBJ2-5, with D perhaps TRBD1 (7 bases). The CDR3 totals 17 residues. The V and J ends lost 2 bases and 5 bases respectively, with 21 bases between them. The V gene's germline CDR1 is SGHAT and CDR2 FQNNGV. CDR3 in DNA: TGTGCCAGCAGCTTAATTGTAGCGGCAGGGGGGCAGGAGACCCAGTACTTC. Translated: CASSLIVAAGGQETQYF.

The CDR3 is CASSPGETRYGYTF. Here the CDR3 DNA reads TGTGCCAGCAGCCCAGGGGAGACAAGATATGGCTACACCTTC. V usage is TRBV11-1 and J usage is TRBJ1-2; D may be TRBD1 (6 bases). V was pared by 5 bases and J by 5 bases, with 15 bases between. The CDR3 runs to 14 residues. Germline-derived CDR1 and CDR2 are SGHAT and FQDESV (reference sequence).

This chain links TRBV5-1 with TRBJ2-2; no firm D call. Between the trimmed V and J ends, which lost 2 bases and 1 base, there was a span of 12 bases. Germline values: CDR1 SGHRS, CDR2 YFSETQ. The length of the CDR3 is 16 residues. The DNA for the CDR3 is TGCGCCAGCAGCTTCAACCCAATCGGGAACACCGGGGAGCTGTTTTTT. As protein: CASSFNPIGNTGELFF.

The CDR3 region is CASSPGQGASNEQFF. CDR3 sequence (DNA): TGTGCCAGCAGTCCCGGACAGGGGGCGAGTAATGAGCAGTTCTTC. This sequence joins TRBV28 and TRBJ2-1; 11 bases match TRBD1. The junction had 7 bases not matched to a gene; V was cut back by 5 bases and J by 7 bases. Germline V lookup: CDR1 MDHEN, CDR2 SYDVKM. The CDR3 runs 15 residues.

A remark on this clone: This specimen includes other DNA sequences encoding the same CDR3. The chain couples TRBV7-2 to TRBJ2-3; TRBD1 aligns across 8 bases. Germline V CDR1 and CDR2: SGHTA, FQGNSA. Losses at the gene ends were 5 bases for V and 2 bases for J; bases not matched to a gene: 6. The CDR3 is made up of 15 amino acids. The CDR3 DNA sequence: TGTGCCAGCAGCCCTAGACAGGGGTACACAGATACGCAGTATTTT. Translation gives CASSPRQGYTDTQYF.